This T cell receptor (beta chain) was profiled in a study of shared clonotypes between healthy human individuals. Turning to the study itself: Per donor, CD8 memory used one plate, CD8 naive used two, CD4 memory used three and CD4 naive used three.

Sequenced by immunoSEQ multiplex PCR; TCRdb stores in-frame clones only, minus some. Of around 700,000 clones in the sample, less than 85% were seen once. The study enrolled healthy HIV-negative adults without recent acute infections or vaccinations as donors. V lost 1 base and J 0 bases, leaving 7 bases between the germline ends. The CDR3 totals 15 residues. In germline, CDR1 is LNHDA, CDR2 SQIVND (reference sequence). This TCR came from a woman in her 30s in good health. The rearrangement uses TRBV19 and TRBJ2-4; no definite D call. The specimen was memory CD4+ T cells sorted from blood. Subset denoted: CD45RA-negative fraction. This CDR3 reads CASSIVGLAKNIQYF. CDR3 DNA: TGTGCCAGTAGTATAGTTGGTCTAGCCAAAAACATTCAGTACTTC.